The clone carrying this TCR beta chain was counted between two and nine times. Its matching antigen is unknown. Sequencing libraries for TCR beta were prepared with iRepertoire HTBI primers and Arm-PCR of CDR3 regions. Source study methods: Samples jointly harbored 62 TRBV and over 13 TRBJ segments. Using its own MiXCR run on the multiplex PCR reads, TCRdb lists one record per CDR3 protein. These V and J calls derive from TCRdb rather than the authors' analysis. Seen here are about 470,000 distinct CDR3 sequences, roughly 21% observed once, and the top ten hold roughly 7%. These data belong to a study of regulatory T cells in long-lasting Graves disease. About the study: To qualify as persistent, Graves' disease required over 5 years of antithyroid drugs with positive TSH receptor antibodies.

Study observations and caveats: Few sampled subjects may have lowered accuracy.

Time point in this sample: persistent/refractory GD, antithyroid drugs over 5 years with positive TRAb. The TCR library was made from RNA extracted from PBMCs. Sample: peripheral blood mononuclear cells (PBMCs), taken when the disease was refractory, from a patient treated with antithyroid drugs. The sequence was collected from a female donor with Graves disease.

In nucleotides, the CDR3 is TGCGCCAGCAGCCAAGTTCCAGGGGAGGTTGAAGCTTTCTTT. It specifies CASSQVPGEVEAFF. The chain links TRBV4-1 to TRBJ1-1; TRBD1 is a possible D gene (6 bases). Trimming left V 1 base short and J 7 bases short, with 13 bases between. CDR3 length equals 14 residues. In germline, CDR1 is MGHRA, CDR2 YSYEKL.